Listed below are T cell receptor beta chains from one sample, sequenced in a study of blood T cell repertoires in COVID-19. Some clones are missing from TCRdb's copy, which holds only in-frame ones; the method was immunoSEQ multiplex PCR. The sample lists 380,000 or so clones; about four fifths were seen once. Source material: peripheral blood. The receptors derive from a human donor with acute or convalescent COVID-19. The donor label of this sample is uncertain. The CDR3 runs from the conserved cysteine through the conserved F or W. The D gene is left open where the match is weak. The size of a clone is reported for some rows only, either as once, few or many, or as a class for expanded clones.

.,TRBJ2-5,TRBV29-1,.,TGCAGCGTTGATGGCGGAGTACGGTACCAAGAGACCCAGTACTTC,CSVDGGVRYQETQYF
TRBD1,TRBJ1-1,TRBV30,.,TGTGCCTGGAGTGCAGGGACAGGGAACACTGAAGCTTTCTTT,CAWSAGTGNTEAFF
.,TRBJ1-6,TRBV28,.,TGTGCCACCTGGTCCACTACTAATTCACCCCTCCACTTT,CATWSTTNSPLHF
TRBD1,TRBJ2-2,TRBV18,.,TGTGCCAGCTCCCGGGACAGGACCGGGGAGCTGTTTTTT,CASSRDRTGELFF
.,TRBJ2-7,TRBV7-9,.,TGTGCCAGCAGCTTAGAGTCCCAGGGAGAGCAGTACTTC,CASSLESQGEQYF
TRBD2,TRBJ2-1,TRBV6-5,.,TGTGCCAGCAGTTACGGAAGCGGGGGAGGCTACAATGAGCAGTTCTTC,CASSYGSGGGYNEQFF
TRBD2,TRBJ2-1,TRBV3-1/TRBV3-2,.,TGTGCCAGCAGCCAAGAGCTCGGCGGGAGCCGCTACAATGAGCAGTTCTTC,CASSQELGGSRYNEQFF
TRBD1,TRBJ1-4,TRBV19,.,TGTGCCAGTAGTAACAGACAGGGGGACGCAACTAATGAAAAACTGTTTTTT,CASSNRQGDATNEKLFF
.,TRBJ2-5,TRBV6-6,.,TGTGCCAGCAGACAGGGTTCGGAGACCCAGTACTTC,CASRQGSETQYF
TRBD1,TRBJ1-4,TRBV18,.,TGTGCCAGCTCACTAGAGGGACAGCTTCTTAATGAAAAACTGTTTTTT,CASSLEGQLLNEKLFF
TRBD1,TRBJ1-2,TRBV6-5,.,TGTGCCAGCAGGTCGACAGGGAGCTACACCTTC,CASRSTGSYTF
.,TRBJ1-2,TRBV6-5,few,TGTGCCAGCGCCAGGGCTAACTATGGCTACACCTTC,CASARANYGYTF
.,TRBJ1-1,TRBV9,once,TGTGCCAGCAGCTTTGCGGTACACCCGAACACTGAAGCTTTCTTT,CASSFAVHPNTEAFF
TRBD1,TRBJ2-7,TRBV29-1,few,TGCAGCGCAGACGGGCTGCCGGGACAGGGGCCGTACGAGCAGTACTTC,CSADGLPGQGPYEQYF
.,TRBJ2-1,TRBV3-1/TRBV3-2,once,TGTGCCAGCAGCCCGTGGGGGGTGAGCCACAATGAGCAGTTCTTC,CASSPWGVSHNEQFF